The 32 T cell receptor beta chains below were found in one sample sequenced in a study of shared clonotypes between healthy human individuals. Sequencing was performed with immunoSEQ multiplex PCR; in TCRdb, only in-frame clones are kept and a portion is missing. This sample has some 2,400,000 clones, with nearly 97% found just once. Specimen: naive CD4+ T cells sorted from blood. Subset denoted: CD45RA+ positively selected. The origin of the receptors is a man between 18 and 35 years old in good health.

The chain carries TRBV6-6 and TRBJ1-5; D is ambiguous. V was pared by 2 bases and J by 2 bases, with 10 bases between. The CDR3 contains 15 residues. Germline V CDR1 and CDR2: MNHNY, SVGAGI (reference sequence). The CDR3 loop reads CASSYRLEGNQPQHF. The CDR3 DNA sequence: TGTGCCAGCAGTTACAGGCTAGAAGGCAATCAGCCCCAGCATTTT.

The J gene is TRBJ2-7, the V gene TRBV6-1; maybe TRBD1 (5 bases). Germline values: CDR1 MNHNS, CDR2 SASEGT. CDR3 size: 14 residues. The germline V and J ends were trimmed by 8 bases and 1 base, with 15 bases remaining between them. CDR3 nucleotide sequence: TGTGCCAGCCGCACTCCGGACATTTCCTACGAGCAGTACTTC. Translation: CASRTPDISYEQYF.

This clone has just a few counts. V is TRBV4-1 and J is TRBJ2-7, with unresolved D. Trimming cost V 1 base and J 0 bases, with 10 bases left between them. The CDR3 runs to 15 residues. Germline V gives CDR1 MGHRA, CDR2 YSYEKL. CDR3 loop: CASSQVEQSSYEQYF. The DNA of the CDR3 is TGCGCCAGCAGCCAAGTCGAACAGTCCTCCTACGAGCAGTACTTC.

The chain couples TRBV5-1 to TRBJ2-1, with 7 bases aligning to TRBD1. The CDR3 has 15 residues. Unmatched junction bases numbered 4, after V lost 4 bases and J lost 0 bases. The germline gives CDR1 SGHRS, CDR2 YFSETQ. CDR3 sequence reads: CASSPGTVSYNEQFF. The CDR3 coding sequence is TGCGCCAGCAGCCCGGGGACAGTCTCCTACAATGAGCAGTTCTTC.

The rearrangement links TRBV15 to TRBJ2-7, with 10 nucleotides matching TRBD1. The CDR3 contains 14 residues. Germline assignment: CDR1 LNHNV and CDR2 YYDKDF (reference sequence). The V gene end was trimmed by 3 bases and the J gene end by 2 bases; junction bases not matched to a gene: 1. The CDR3 loop reads CATSSDRGPYEQYF. DNA for the CDR3: TGTGCCACCAGCAGTGACAGGGGGCCCTACGAGCAGTACTTC.

The chain uses TRBV6-5 and TRBJ2-5; TRBD1 or TRBD2 may be the D gene (6 bases each). V was clipped by 11 bases and J by 2 bases, with 12 bases between them. The germline V gene encodes CDR1 MNHEY and CDR2 SVGAGI. The CDR3 totals 12 residues. CDR3 loop: CAGGRTQETQYF. In DNA, the CDR3 is TGTGCCGGGGGGCGGACACAAGAGACCCAGTACTTC.

For this clone: The sample contains more than one DNA sequence encoding this CDR3. The rearrangement links TRBV11-2 to TRBJ2-7, with D uncertain. Germline V CDR1 and CDR2: SGHAT, FQNNGV. Trimming shortened V by 1 base and J by 0 bases, and 4 bases separated the two germline ends. The CDR3 is 13 residues long. CDR3 sequence reads: CASSLGRSYEQYF. CDR3 coding DNA: TGTGCCAGCAGCTTAGGGCGCTCCTACGAGCAGTACTTC.

The rearrangement joins TRBV5-6 to TRBJ2-1; 7 bases are a match to TRBD1. This CDR3 spans 15 amino acids. The V segment lost 3 bases and the J segment 0 bases; nucleotides outside the gene matches: 3. The germline V gene encodes CDR1 SGHDT and CDR2 YYEEEE. CDR3 residues: CASSSTGPSYNEQFF. CDR3 DNA sequence: TGTGCCAGCAGCTCGACAGGGCCCTCCTACAATGAGCAGTTCTTC.

The V and J genes are TRBV28 and TRBJ2-3, with 8 bases identical to TRBD1. Germline trimming cut 1 base from V and 4 bases from J; bases unmatched to any gene: 10. CDR1 and CDR2 from the germline V gene are MDHEN and SYDVKM. This CDR3 is built from 17 residues. DNA of the CDR3: TGTGCCAGCAGTTTATATTCCGGACAGGGATCAGCAGATACGCAGTATTTT. Its translation: CASSLYSGQGSADTQYF.

The rearrangement uses TRBV7-8 and TRBJ2-7; 8 bases map to TRBD1. CDR1 is SGHVS, CDR2 FQNEAQ, per germline. After removal of 1 base from V and 2 bases from J, the junction contained 13 bases not matched to a gene. The CDR3 has 18 amino acids. The CDR3 DNA reads as TGTGCCAGCAGCTTAGTAACAGGGGGTACCCTCATGACCTACGAGCAGTACTTC. Protein: CASSLVTGGTLMTYEQYF. Full variable domain (remainder filled in from reference TRBV7-8 and TRBJ2-7): GAGVSQSPRYKVAKRGQDVALRCDPISGHVSLFWYQQALGQGPEFLTYFQNEAQLDKSGLPSDRFFAERPEGSVSTLKIQRTQQEDSAVYLCASSLVTGGTLMTYEQYFGPGTRLTVT.

The chain links TRBV5-6 to TRBJ1-2; D gene unclear. V lost 0 bases and J 1 base, leaving 10 bases between the germline ends. The CDR3 has 15 residues. Germline V gives CDR1 SGHDT, CDR2 YYEEEE. CDR3 region: CASSLAKADNYGYTF. Written as DNA, the CDR3 is TGTGCCAGCAGCTTGGCCAAGGCAGATAACTATGGCTACACCTTC.

J is TRBJ1-3 and V is TRBV7-8, with D unresolved. The CDR3 sequence is 15 residues long. CDR1 and CDR2 (germline): SGHVS, FQNEAQ. V was pared by 5 bases and J by 0 bases, with 11 bases between. The CDR3 DNA reads TGTGCCAGCAGCCGGTCGGTAGGCTCTGGAAACACCATATATTTT. This codes for CASSRSVGSGNTIYF.

The chain links TRBV5-1 to TRBJ2-1; D gene ambiguous. Deletions cut 4 bases from V and 8 bases from J, with 10 bases between. This CDR3 is 12 amino acids long. Germline CDR1 is SGHRS and CDR2 is YFSETQ. The CDR3 DNA is TGCGCCAGCAGCGTGGAGTTCTATGAGCAGTTCTTC. Translating it yields CASSVEFYEQFF.

The chain links TRBV19 to TRBJ2-7, with D tentatively TRBD1 (6 bases). The V gene's germline CDR1 is LNHDA and CDR2 SQIVND (reference sequence). This CDR3 is 15 amino acids long. Deletions cut 3 bases from V and 4 bases from J, with 16 bases between. The CDR3 loop is CASSIGEQGSYEQYF. The CDR3 DNA reads as TGTGCCAGTAGTATTGGGGAACAGGGAAGTTACGAGCAGTACTTC.

This sequence joins TRBV2 and TRBJ1-4, with 9 positions matching TRBD1. The V and J ends lost 2 bases and 14 bases, in that order; junction bases with no gene match: 9. This CDR3 comprises 14 residues. CDR1 and CDR2 (germline): SNHLY, FYNNEI. CDR3 sequence reads: CASSELGQGIDLFF. CDR3 DNA: TGTGCCAGCAGTGAACTAGGACAGGGGATCGATCTGTTTTTT.

The chain joins TRBV4-1 to TRBJ2-7; 11 bases agree with TRBD2. Germline values: CDR1 MGHRA, CDR2 YSYEKL. The junction had 9 bases not matched to a gene; V was cut back by 3 bases and J by 5 bases. The CDR3 runs 16 residues. The CDR3 nucleotides are TGCGCCAGCAGCCAGCAACTAGCGGGGGTATTTCACGAGCAGTACTTC. It yields the protein CASSQQLAGVFHEQYF.

Points on this clone: The same CDR3 can be traced to other DNA sequences in this sample. The chain joins TRBV5-4 to TRBJ2-2, with 9 bases matching TRBD2. CDR3 length: 16 residues. Germline CDR1 and CDR2: SGHNT and YYREEE (reference sequence). The ends lost 4 bases at V and 1 base at J; junction bases unmatched: 5. CDR3 bases: TGTGCCAGCAGCCCGGGACTAGCCGGGAACACCGGGGAGCTGTTTTTT. Protein sequence: CASSPGLAGNTGELFF.

V usage is TRBV7-2 and J usage is TRBJ1-1; D ambiguous. Trimming took 4 bases from V and 1 from J, leaving 16 bases between them. This CDR3 contains 16 residues. Germline V gene sequence: CDR1 SGHTA, CDR2 FQGNSA. The chain's CDR3 is CASSSHGGTKNTEAFF. Written as DNA, the CDR3 is TGTGCCAGCAGCTCCCATGGCGGCACCAAGAACACTGAAGCTTTCTTT.

In its sample, this clone was seen a few times. Other DNA sequences of this sample code for an identical CDR3. The V and J genes are TRBV11-2 and TRBJ1-1; a possible D gene is TRBD1 (6 bases). The CDR3 has 14 residues. CDR1 is SGHAT, CDR2 FQNNGV, per germline. With 3 bases removed from V and 1 base from J, the gap between germline ends came to 9 bases. Here the CDR3 DNA reads TGTGCCAGCAGCTTCCTACAGGGGAACACTGAAGCTTTCTTT. Its translation is CASSFLQGNTEAFF.

The V and J genes are TRBV6-1 and TRBJ1-4; D may be TRBD1 (5 bases). V shed 5 bases and J shed 5 bases, with 18 bases lying between them. The V gene's germline CDR1 is MNHNS and CDR2 SASEGT. This CDR3 has 16 residues. CDR3 in amino acids: CASSKDVGQRNEKLFF. As DNA, the CDR3 is TGTGCCAGCAGTAAAGACGTGGGGCAGAGAAATGAAAAACTGTTTTTT.

The rearrangement joins TRBV7-9 to TRBJ2-7; D unresolved. The ends were cut back, 4 bases at V and 2 bases at J, with 15 bases in the middle. Germline CDR1 is SEHNR and CDR2 is FQNEAQ (reference sequence). The length of the CDR3 is 15 residues. The CDR3 DNA follows: TGTGCCAGCAGCTCGGAAGGTAGCCCGACCTACGAGCAGTACTTC. Its protein product is CASSSEGSPTYEQYF.

The chain uses TRBV4-1 and TRBJ1-2; 7 bases agree with TRBD1. The CDR3 is 16 residues long. V shed 1 base and J 0 bases; nucleotides not matched to a gene: 5. Germline-derived CDR1 and CDR2 are MGHRA and YSYEKL. For the CDR3, the DNA is TGCGCCAGCAGCCAAGGGGTACAGGGGCCTAACTATGGCTACACCTTC. Protein product: CASSQGVQGPNYGYTF.

The V call is TRBV18, the J call TRBJ1-6; 7 bases map to TRBD1. Germline CDR1 and CDR2: KGHSH and LQKENI. This CDR3 has 16 amino acids. Trimming took 3 bases from V and 10 from J; bases not matched to a gene: 12. The CDR3 region is CASSPSPTGSGSPLHF. In nucleotides, the CDR3 is TGTGCCAGCTCACCCTCCCCGACAGGGTCAGGGTCACCCCTCCACTTT.

Turning to this clone: Mismatch with germline at one junction end may stem from a read error. The chain recombines TRBV9 with TRBJ2-3; D may be TRBD1 (5 bases). This CDR3 is 14 amino acids long. CDR1 SGDLS and CDR2 YYNGEE come from the germline V gene. CDR3 sequence (DNA): TGTGCCAGCAGCTCCTATCTCCTCACAGGTACGCAGTATTTT. Its protein product is CASSSYLLTGTQYF.

J is TRBJ2-7 and V is TRBV5-6; 8 bases fit TRBD1. Germline V gives CDR1 SGHDT, CDR2 YYEEEE. The CDR3 has 18 residues. V lost 3 bases and J lost 3; bases outside the gene matches: 17. CDR3 loop: CASSSSPGQGLTVYEQYF. The CDR3 nucleotides read TGTGCCAGCAGCTCGTCTCCAGGACAGGGATTAACGGTCTACGAGCAGTACTTC.

The chain links TRBV25-1 to TRBJ2-5; D unclear. The CDR3 totals 12 residues. Germline V gene lookup returns CDR1 MGHDK and CDR2 SYGVNS. Trimming took off 3 bases at V and 9 bases at J, with 11 bases between the two ends. CDR3 bases: TGTGCCAGCAGTGAGTCCTCGACGGCCCAGTACTTC. It translates to CASSESSTAQYF.

The chain is built from TRBV6-5 and TRBJ1-1; TRBD1 agrees at 8 bases. This CDR3 region has 15 residues. Per the germline V gene, CDR1 is MNHEY and CDR2 is SVGAGI. V dropped 2 bases and J dropped 0; count of bases not matched to a gene: 2. CDR3 residues: CASSYQGALNTEAFF. CDR3 nucleotides: TGTGCCAGCAGTTACCAGGGGGCTCTGAACACTGAAGCTTTCTTT.

J is TRBJ2-7 and V is TRBV7-2; no reliable D call. CDR1 and CDR2 (germline): SGHTA, FQGNSA. The CDR3 is 14 amino acids. V shed 7 bases and J shed 6 bases, with 19 bases lying between them. CDR3 amino acids: CASNSFQATGEQYF. CDR3 nucleotide sequence: TGTGCCAGCAACAGCTTTCAGGCGACCGGCGAGCAGTACTTC.

V is TRBV29-1 and J is TRBJ1-5, with 8 positions matching TRBD1. The CDR3 contains 16 residues. V shed 4 bases, J shed 0 bases, and the junction held 8 bases outside the gene matches. Germline V CDR1 and CDR2: SQVTM, ANQGSEA. The CDR3 DNA reads TGCAGCGTTGTTGACAGGGGAGTCGATAGCAATCAGCCCCAGCATTTT. Its protein product is CSVVDRGVDSNQPQHF.

The chain carries TRBV18 and TRBJ2-3; 10 positions agree with TRBD2. The CDR3 runs to 20 residues. J gave up 2 bases and V 0 bases, and 14 bases lay outside the gene matches. Germline V gives CDR1 KGHSH, CDR2 LQKENI. The CDR3 bases are TGTGCCAGCTCACCACCAGGTTTTGCTAGCGGGAGTGGGGACACAGATACGCAGTATTTT. This gives the protein CASSPPGFASGSGDTDTQYF.

A remark on this clone: The sample carries other DNA sequences with the same CDR3. V and J are TRBV6-5 and TRBJ1-3; 9 bases line up with TRBD1. The length of the CDR3 is 14 residues. The V gene end was trimmed by 6 bases and the J gene end by 4 bases; junction bases not matched to a gene: 4. The germline V gene encodes CDR1 MNHEY and CDR2 SVGAGI. In nucleotides, the CDR3 is TGTGCCAGCAGACCACAGGGGGCGGGAAACACCATATATTTT. It is translated as CASRPQGAGNTIYF.

The chain links TRBV4-2 to TRBJ2-1, with a weak D call TRBD2 (6 bases). Germline V gene sequence: CDR1 LGHNA, CDR2 YNFKEQ. The CDR3 contains 15 residues. V was trimmed by 0 bases and J by 10 bases, leaving 16 bases between them. The CDR3 is CASSQEQRAGEEQFF. In DNA form, the CDR3 reads TGTGCCAGCAGCCAAGAACAGCGGGCGGGTGAGGAGCAGTTCTTC.